This T cell receptor (beta chain) was recovered during a study of blood T cell repertoires in COVID-19. Overall study context: The study drew acute and convalescent COVID-19 samples from the United States, Italy and Spain. In each case, the material was cDNA or gDNA derived from T cells, B-cell-depleted T cells, or PBMCs.

The CDR3 spans 14 residues. V was clipped by 6 bases and J by 3 bases, with 15 bases between them. Germline V lookup: CDR1 MDHEN, CDR2 SYDVKM. Per the authors' pipeline: Estimation of nucleated cell counts relied on the amplification of reference gene primers. The table came from immunoSEQ multiplex PCR; TCRdb's copy has only in-frame clones and leaves some out. V and J calls and clone size follow that table, whereas D and trimming were derived from the DNA. Of about 130,000 clones detected, approximately 77% appear once; the ten largest clones hold 20%. The chain has TRBV28 and TRBJ2-7; D perhaps matches TRBD2 (6 bases). Sequencing was carried out using peripheral blood. This receptor was identified in a man aged 80 or over with acute or convalescent COVID-19. CDR3 loop: CASSPGGALYEQYF. The DNA of the CDR3 is TGTGCCAGCAGCCCCGGGGGAGCCCTCTACGAGCAGTACTTC.